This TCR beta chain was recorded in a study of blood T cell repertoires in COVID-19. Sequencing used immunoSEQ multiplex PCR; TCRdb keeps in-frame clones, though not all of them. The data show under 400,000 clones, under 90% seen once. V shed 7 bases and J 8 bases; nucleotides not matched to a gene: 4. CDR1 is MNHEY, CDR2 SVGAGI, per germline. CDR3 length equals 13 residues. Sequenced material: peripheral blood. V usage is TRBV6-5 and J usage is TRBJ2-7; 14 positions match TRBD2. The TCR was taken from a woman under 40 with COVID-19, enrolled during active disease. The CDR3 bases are TGTGCCAGCATGGGGACTAGCGGGAGAAAGCAGTACTTC. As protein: CASMGTSGRKQYF.